The source of this T cell receptor (beta chain) is a study of cytomegalovirus exposure and HLA in healthy donors (dated by TCRdb to about 2017). Turning to the overall study: An earlier analysis of roughly 610 of the donors reported roughly 300 Gb of sequence data and 95 million to 120 million unique TCR beta sequences obtained from around 170 million T cells. An early release covering roughly 580 HLA-typed donors comprised about 300 gigabases of sequencing data and tens of millions of unique TCR sequences. Among the roughly 400 genotyped donors, approximately 81% belonged to the genetic ancestry cluster associated with self-reported Caucasian donors. The study aimed to test whether signatures of past pathogen exposure could be identified by cataloging public T cell receptors. The T cell repertoires of 666 subjects were profiled by immunosequencing and related to cytomegalovirus serostatus. A separate validation cohort of roughly 110 different subjects was used in addition to the roughly 700-subject first cohort. The study combined high-throughput TCR immunosequencing, statistical association of individual TCRs with disease status, and machine learning to predict cytomegalovirus infection status. In a later analysis, previously published TCR beta repertoires from 666 donors were re-analyzed and high-resolution HLA genotyping was added so that TCR occurrence patterns could be studied. Rather than using new phenotypic data, the later analysis identified candidate immune exposures from TCR beta sequences and from how often those sequences occurred across donors. To decide whether each TCR beta V gene segment behaved as functional or pseudogenic, an earlier analysis of some 580 of the donors relied on high-throughput TCR beta sequencing. Donor age, sex, ethnicity and CMV serostatus were compiled alongside the repertoire data. Genome-wide SNP genotypes for about 60% of the roughly 670 donors were used in a later genetic analysis, which treated that subset as a discovery cohort. All discovery cohort repertoires had been generated using a single sequencing platform. HLA typing covered class I and class II loci at four-digit resolution. Typing coverage differed by locus: A, B, C, DRB1 and DQB1 were typed in about 629-630 donors, DQA1 in 522, DPA1 in some 600, and DPB1 in 450 to 490. A few DR-DQ haplotypes were treated as single units for association and clustering because of strong linkage in the cohort. Among around 400 genotyped donors of the cohort, an average of approximately 240,000 unique TCR beta nucleotide sequences were sequenced per donor, around 20% of them non-productive. What the research found in general, with its limitations: In a later analysis, HLA-associated TCR beta chains were found to be more clonally expanded and to have lower generation probabilities than equally common non-associated chains. A further reported finding was that TCR beta sequences accurately predicted the HLA-A and HLA-B alleles for most subjects in the first cohort. An earlier analysis of around 600 of the donors showed that most TCR beta V segments appeared in productive rearrangements either about 90% or about 30% of the time, which broadly matched IMGT annotations. This cohort had only TCR beta chains sequenced, and the lack of alpha or paired-chain data limited which features could be detected. The study gave a list of 150 to 200 TCR beta chains associated with cytomegalovirus. Presence/absence analyses assumed roughly uniform sequencing depth across donors, an assumption that may not hold. In vitro tests confirmed that three of the cytomegalovirus-associated TCR beta chains recognize cytomegalovirus antigens. Linkage disequilibrium might explain the correlated functional status among segregating V segments, but an unknown experimental factor could not be ruled out. Several of the top co-occurrence clusters appeared to be linked to parvovirus B19, influenza, CMV and Epstein-Barr virus, according to a later analysis. Some 15 rarely observed V segments, including chromosome 9 orphons, were excluded from the earlier analysis of just under 600 of the donors because counts were too low. Most CMV-associated TCR beta chains appeared to be HLA-restricted in a later analysis, and the HLA associations seemed to be driven largely by CMV exposure. Compared with the 666-donor mean, donors in an Asian-associated ancestry cluster had fewer N-insertions in productive TCRs, according to a later genetic analysis. CMV serostatus was the only immune exposure information available for the cohort. Across donors, most TCR sequences were observed very rarely, whereas some public TCRs were present in many individuals. V-gene and J-gene trimming of TCR beta chains was associated with a missense DCLRE1C variant in a later genetic analysis, and the association was replicated in an independent cohort. The classifier was reported to diagnose cytomegalovirus status with high specificity and sensitivity in both the original cohort and the validation cohort. Because the 87-base-pair reads could not distinguish some IMGT-functional V segments, including TRBV6-2 and TRBV6-3, those segments were excluded. Assigning TCR associations to individual alleles was difficult when HLA alleles, especially DR and DQ, strongly co-occurred. Because HLA typing was unavailable for some donors at each locus, only the typed subset was used in association tests. A group of highly shared sequence variants was considered likely to be a technical artifact of the sequencing pipeline. A later analysis associated some 17,000 TCR beta sequences with specific HLA alleles at a false discovery rate of 0.05. According to the authors, the approach could potentially be generalized to other disease states and immunological phenotypes. In a later analysis, TCR association rates were found to vary across HLA loci, with the most associated TCRs seen for DRB1 alleles and the fewest for HLA-C alleles.

V gives up 3 bases and J gives up 7 bases, and the segment between their germline ends measures 16 bases. As encoded in the germline V gene (reference sequence), CDR1 is MNHEY while CDR2 is SMNVEV. The CDR3, cysteine through phenylalanine, is 15 amino acids long. Just CDR3 DNA is preserved here, 45 bases in frame from base 1. As concerns this clone: Its cognate antigen has yet to be identified. Within one base of it there is no much larger clone, and no base qualities were kept.

The cohort comprised 670 or so healthy bone marrow donors. At the time of sampling, all cohort members were nominally healthy, though unrecorded immune exposures were likely present. The donor was CMV seropositive and belonged to the group of 270 or so seropositive cohort members. Each donor provided a peripheral blood sample, and peripheral blood mononuclear cells were used for TCR beta sequencing. The Qiagen DNeasy Blood Extraction Kit was used to extract genomic DNA from the blood cell samples. The library came from the immunoSEQ multiplex PCR assay. The multiplex PCR relied on a mix of 60 forward primers for TCR Vbeta segments and 13 reverse primers for TCR Jbeta segments. A multiplex PCR assay on genomic DNA amplified the CDR3 region of rearranged TCR beta genes. The Illumina HiSeq System was used to sequence the amplified TCR beta libraries as 87-base-pair reads. Per the source publication's procedure: A later analysis counted about 80 million unique TCR beta chains across the 550 to 750 repertoires, and around 9.9 million of these chains were shared by at least two donors. To remove PCR and sequencing errors, raw reads were error-corrected and collapsed into unique sequences using a nearest-neighbor algorithm that merged closely related sequences. V, D and J gene segments were assigned by aligning CDR3 sequences to IMGT reference sequences. For a sequence to be retained, a match of at least six nucleotides was required to both a V gene segment and a J gene segment. Rearrangements were called productive when the CDR3 lacked stop codons and stayed in frame with V and J; all others were non-productive. Following IMGT convention, CDR3 was defined as the stretch from the second conserved V-encoded cysteine up to the conserved J-encoded phenylalanine. The earlier analysis of approximately 500 of the donors excluded sequences that lacked an unambiguous match to a single V gene segment. An earlier analysis of a few hundred of the donors called V segments functional above 56.7% productive rearrangements and segregating when the between-donor standard deviation exceeded 5%. A statistical classification framework was built for diagnosing cytomegalovirus status from the catalog of TCR beta chain sequences. A later analysis assigned V and J genes by comparing TCR nucleotide sequences with IMGT/GENE-DB human TR gene sequences. The TCRdist pipeline was used in a later analysis to assign CDR3 sequences and most-parsimonious VDJ recombination scenarios. In a later analysis, each TCR beta chain was defined by its CDR3 amino acid sequence together with its V-gene family, and reads without a unique V-gene family were excluded. As a way to deal with suspected cross-contamination and a sequencing artifact, a later analysis dropped approximately 570 nucleotide sequences that were highly shared and had low generation probability. In a later analysis, a clonal expansion index was calculated for each public chain from normalized within-repertoire ranks of inferred template counts. Generation probabilities in a later analysis came from a VDJ recombination model fitted to out-of-frame rearrangements, and those results were checked against IGoR. In a later analysis, TCR-TCR, TCR-HLA and TCR-CMV co-occurrence was scored with hypergeometric tests, and a repertoire-size bias correction was applied to TCR pairs. In a later analysis, false discovery rates were estimated by permuting HLA or CMV assignments 20 times. In a later analysis, co-occurring TCRs were grouped using DBSCAN, with TCRdist sequence similarity added in when clustering inside HLA-allele-positive subsets. For co-occurrence clustering, repertoires with fewer than 30,000 or more than 120,000 public chains were excluded, along with roughly 5 repertoires with anomalous nucleotide sharing. This immuneACCESS table, as held by TCRdb, lists in-frame sequences with V and J called but not all clones. Of the missing ones, under half trace to an unresolved V gene in checked studies; the others have no known cause. V, J and clone size are those of that table, while D and trimming were read from the DNA. The sample table records about 160,000 clones; about 80% of these occur just once. About 9.6% of the sample is held by the ten biggest clonotypes.

This TCR was recovered from a man between 18 and 29 years old in good health and CMV-seropositive. Sequencing input: PBMCs. The chain couples TRBV27 to TRBJ2-1, with TRBD1 tentatively as D gene (5 bases match). The CDR3 region: CASSFRTRTTNEQFF. The DNA sequence is TGTGCCAGCAGTTTCAGGACAAGAACTACAAATGAGCAGTTCTTC.